A selection of T cell receptor beta chains follows, all from one sample in a study of blood T cells in healthy people across ages. TCRdb processed the 5' RACE reads anew with MiXCR; each CDR3 protein has one entry. Of over 1,500,000 distinct CDR3 sequences listed, around 48% are singletons. Sequencing was performed on blood. All receptors come from a woman between 40 and 50 years old in good health. Both conserved end residues are part of each CDR3. The D gene is left open where the match is weak. Expanded clones are given a class, and other clones once, few, many or no size at all.

>.|TRBV4-3|.|TRBJ2-1
TGCGCCAGCAGCCGTTTAGGGGGGGACAATGAGCAGTTCTTC
CASSRLGGDNEQFF
>many|TRBV4-3|.|TRBJ2-7
TGCGCCAGCAGCCGAGGGACCGAGCAGTACTTC
CASSRGTEQYF
>.|TRBV6-5|TRBD1|TRBJ1-4
TGTGCCAGCAGGAGAACAGGGGGGATTGAAAAACTGTTTTTT
CASRRTGGIEKLFF
>.|TRBV29-1|.|TRBJ2-5
TGCAGCGTTCCCCGGGATCGGGCCCAGTACTTC
CSVPRDRAQYF
>.|TRBV6-1|TRBD1|TRBJ1-5
TGTGCCGGCGGGACAGAAATTGGTCAGCCCCAGCATTTT
CAGGTEIGQPQHF
>few|TRBV5-1|.|TRBJ1-4
TGCGCCAGCAGCTTGGGGGTGTTTAATGAAAAACTGTTTTTT
CASSLGVFNEKLFF
>.|TRBV20-1|.|TRBJ1-1
TGCAGTGCTCGGGACGGTGAAGCTTTCTTT
CSARDGEAFF
>.|TRBV6-2/TRBV6-3|TRBD2|TRBJ2-2
TGTGCCAGCAGACCTCAGACCGGGACTAGAAATAACACCGGGGAGCTGTTTTTT
CASRPQTGTRNNTGELFF
>few|TRBV24-1|.|TRBJ2-1
TGTGCCACCAGTGATTTGGGGAACAGAAACAATGAGCAGTTCTTC
CATSDLGNRNNEQFF
>few|TRBV29-1|.|TRBJ2-3
TGCAGCGTTGTTAAGGCTTTCGATACGCAGTATTTT
CSVVKAFDTQYF
>.|TRBV3-1|.|TRBJ2-3
TGTGCCAGCAGCCAAGGGAGGGGGAAAGATACGCAGTATTTT
CASSQGRGKDTQYF
>.|TRBV20-1|TRBD2|TRBJ2-1
TGCAGTGCCATGACTAGCGGGGGGGCCTATTCCTACAATGAGCAGTTCTTC
CSAMTSGGAYSYNEQFF
>.|TRBV4-3|.|TRBJ2-3
TGCGCCAGCAGCCAAGATGGAAGGGGGAGGATAGATACGCAGTATTTT
CASSQDGRGRIDTQYF
>.|TRBV6-5|.|TRBJ2-7
TGTGCCAGCAGTTACATTGGTGAGAGATCTTACGAGCAGTACTTC
CASSYIGERSYEQYF
>few|TRBV6-1|TRBD1|TRBJ2-7
TGTGCCAGCAGTGACGCGGACAGGGGGTTCTACGAGCAGTACTTC
CASSDADRGFYEQYF
>.|TRBV10-3|.|TRBJ1-2
TGTGCCATCAGTCGCCCTTCGTATGGCTACACCTTC
CAISRPSYGYTF
>.|TRBV12-3/TRBV12-4|TRBD1|TRBJ1-2
TGTGCCAGCAGGTTGGACAGGGAGGGATATGGCTACACCTTC
CASRLDREGYGYTF
>few|TRBV27|.|TRBJ1-5
TGTGCCAGCAGCCCTCGGGAGAGCAATCAGCCCCAGCATTTT
CASSPRESNQPQHF
>.|TRBV4-3|TRBD2|TRBJ2-7
TGCGCCAGCAGCCGGGGACTAGCGGGTACCTACGAGCAGTACTTC
CASSRGLAGTYEQYF
>.|TRBV28|.|TRBJ1-1
TGTGCCAGCAGTCTCCCCGGGACCAAGGCTTTCTTT
CASSLPGTKAFF
>.|TRBV7-3|.|TRBJ2-3
TGTGCCAGCAGCTTAATTGGGGGAAGCACAGATACGCAGTATTTT
CASSLIGGSTDTQYF
>.|TRBV2|.|TRBJ2-5
TGTGCCAGTACCCAGGGGTTTGTAGAGACCCAGTACTTC
CASTQGFVETQYF
>few|TRBV20-1|TRBD2|TRBJ2-1
TGCAGTGCTATTAAACTAGCGGGGGATCAAGAGACCCAGTTCTTC
CSAIKLAGDQETQFF
>.|TRBV2|.|TRBJ1-4
TGTGCCAGCAAGGGGGGGAATCGTGAAAAACTGTTTTTT
CASKGGNREKLFF
>.|TRBV10-3|TRBD1|TRBJ1-4
TGTGCCATTAGACAGGGGGCGTCTAATGAAAAACTGTTTTTT
CAIRQGASNEKLFF
>.|TRBV6-1|.|TRBJ2-7
TGTGCCAGCAGAGTAGAAGTCCTGGCGGGGGCCGGACACGAGCAGTACTTC
CASRVEVLAGAGHEQYF
>.|TRBV7-2|.|TRBJ2-7
TGTGCCAGCAGCTACGAAAGGACGCTTAGCTCCTACGAGCAGTACTTC
CASSYERTLSSYEQYF